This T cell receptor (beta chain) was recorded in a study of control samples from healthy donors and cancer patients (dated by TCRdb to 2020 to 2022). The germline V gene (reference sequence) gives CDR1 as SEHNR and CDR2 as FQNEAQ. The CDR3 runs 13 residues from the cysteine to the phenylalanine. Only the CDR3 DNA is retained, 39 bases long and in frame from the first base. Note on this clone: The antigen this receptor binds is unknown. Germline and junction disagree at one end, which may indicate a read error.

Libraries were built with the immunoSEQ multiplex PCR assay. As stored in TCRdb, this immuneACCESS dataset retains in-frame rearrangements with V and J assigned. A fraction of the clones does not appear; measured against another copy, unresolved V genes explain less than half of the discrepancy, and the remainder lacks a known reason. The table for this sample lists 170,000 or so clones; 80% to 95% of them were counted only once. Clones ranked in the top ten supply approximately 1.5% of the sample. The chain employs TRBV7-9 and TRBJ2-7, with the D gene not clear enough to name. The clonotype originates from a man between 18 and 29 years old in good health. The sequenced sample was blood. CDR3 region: CASSLGTIYEQHF. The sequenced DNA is TGTGCCAGCAGCTTAGGGACCATCTACGAGCAGCACTTC.